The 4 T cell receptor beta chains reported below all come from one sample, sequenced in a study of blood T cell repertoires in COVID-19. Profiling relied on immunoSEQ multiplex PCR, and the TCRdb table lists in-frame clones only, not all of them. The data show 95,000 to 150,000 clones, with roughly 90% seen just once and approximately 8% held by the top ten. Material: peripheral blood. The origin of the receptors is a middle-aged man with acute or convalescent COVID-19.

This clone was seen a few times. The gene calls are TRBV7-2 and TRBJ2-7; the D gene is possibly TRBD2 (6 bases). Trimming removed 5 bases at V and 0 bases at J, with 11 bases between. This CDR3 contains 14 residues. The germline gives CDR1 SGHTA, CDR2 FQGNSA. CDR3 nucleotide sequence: TGTGCCAGCAGCCGGGGAGGTCGCTCCTACGAGCAGTACTTC. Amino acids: CASSRGGRSYEQYF.

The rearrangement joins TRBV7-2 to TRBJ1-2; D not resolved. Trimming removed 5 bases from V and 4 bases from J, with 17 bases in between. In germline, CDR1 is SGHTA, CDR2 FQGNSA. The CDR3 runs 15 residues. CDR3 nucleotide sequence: TGTGCCAGCAGCCACCTCCGGCAGGCCTTCTATGGCTACACCTTC. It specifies CASSHLRQAFYGYTF.

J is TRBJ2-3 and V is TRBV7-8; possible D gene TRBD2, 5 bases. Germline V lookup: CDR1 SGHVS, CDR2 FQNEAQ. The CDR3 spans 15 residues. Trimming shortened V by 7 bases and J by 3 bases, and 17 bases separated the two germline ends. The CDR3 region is CASTSDEGGTDTQYF. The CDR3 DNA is TGTGCCAGCACTTCTGACGAGGGTGGGACAGATACGCAGTATTTT.

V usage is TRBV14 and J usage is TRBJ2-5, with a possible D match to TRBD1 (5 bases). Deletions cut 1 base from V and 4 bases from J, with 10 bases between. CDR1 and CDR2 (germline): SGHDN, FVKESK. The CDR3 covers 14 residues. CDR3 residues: CASSQGQFIETQYF. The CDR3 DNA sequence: TGTGCCAGCAGCCAAGGACAGTTTATAGAGACCCAGTACTTC.